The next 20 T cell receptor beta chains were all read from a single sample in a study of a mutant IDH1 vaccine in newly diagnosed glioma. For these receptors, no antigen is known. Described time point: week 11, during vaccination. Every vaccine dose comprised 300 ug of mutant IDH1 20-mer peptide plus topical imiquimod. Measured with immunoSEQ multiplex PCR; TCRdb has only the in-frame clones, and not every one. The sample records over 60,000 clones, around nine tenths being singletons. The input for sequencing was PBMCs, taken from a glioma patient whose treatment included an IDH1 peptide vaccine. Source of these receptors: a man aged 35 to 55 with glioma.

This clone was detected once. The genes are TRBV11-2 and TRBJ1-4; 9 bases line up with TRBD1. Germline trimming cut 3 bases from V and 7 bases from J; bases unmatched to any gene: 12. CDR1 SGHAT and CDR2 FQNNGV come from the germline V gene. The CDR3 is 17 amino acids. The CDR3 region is CASSFSGQGNYGEKLFF. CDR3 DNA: TGTGCCAGCAGCTTTTCCGGACAGGGGAATTATGGTGAAAAACTGTTTTTT.

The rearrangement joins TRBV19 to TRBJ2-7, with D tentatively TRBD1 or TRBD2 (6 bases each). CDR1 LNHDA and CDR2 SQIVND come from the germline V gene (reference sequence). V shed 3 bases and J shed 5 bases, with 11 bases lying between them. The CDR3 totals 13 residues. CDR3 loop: CASSMGGGDEQYF. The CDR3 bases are TGTGCCAGTAGTATGGGGGGCGGGGACGAGCAGTACTTC. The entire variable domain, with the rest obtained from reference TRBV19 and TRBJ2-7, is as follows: DGGITQSPKYLFRKEGQNVTLSCEQNLNHDAMYWYRQDPGQGLRLIYYSQIVNDFQKGDIAEGYSVSREKKESFPLTVTSAQKNPTAFYLCASSMGGGDEQYFGPGTRLTVT.

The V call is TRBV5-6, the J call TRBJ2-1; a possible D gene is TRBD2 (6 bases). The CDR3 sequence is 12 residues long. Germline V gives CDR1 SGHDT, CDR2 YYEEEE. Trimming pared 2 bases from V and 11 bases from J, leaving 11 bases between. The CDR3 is CASSLWRDQQFF. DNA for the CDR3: TGTGCCAGCAGCTTATGGAGGGACCAGCAGTTCTTC.

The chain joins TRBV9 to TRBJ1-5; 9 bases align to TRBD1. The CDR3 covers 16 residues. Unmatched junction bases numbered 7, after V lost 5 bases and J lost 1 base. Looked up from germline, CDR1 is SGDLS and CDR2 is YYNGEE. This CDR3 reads CASREQGALSNQPQHF. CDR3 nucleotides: TGTGCCAGCAGGGAACAGGGGGCGTTGAGCAATCAGCCCCAGCATTTT.

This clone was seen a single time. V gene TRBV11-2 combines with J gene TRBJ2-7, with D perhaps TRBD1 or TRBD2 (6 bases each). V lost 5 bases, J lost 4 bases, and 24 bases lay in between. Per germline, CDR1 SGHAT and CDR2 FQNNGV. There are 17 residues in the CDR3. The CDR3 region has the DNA TGTGCCAGCAGCCCTCCCCTGGGGGGCGCGGTGGGATACGAGCAGTACTTC. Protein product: CASSPPLGGAVGYEQYF. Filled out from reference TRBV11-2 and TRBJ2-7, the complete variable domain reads EAGVAQSPRYKIIEKRQSVAFWCNPISGHATLYWYQQILGQGPKLLIQFQNNGVVDDSQLPKDRFSAERLKGVDSTLKIQPAKLEDSAVYLCASSPPLGGAVGYEQYFGPGTRLTVT.

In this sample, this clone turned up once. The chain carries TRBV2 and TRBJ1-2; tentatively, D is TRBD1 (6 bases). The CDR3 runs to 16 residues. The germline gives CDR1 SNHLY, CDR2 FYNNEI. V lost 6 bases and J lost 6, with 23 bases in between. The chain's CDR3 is CASRGRGPASGDGYTF. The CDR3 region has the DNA TGTGCCAGCAGGGGCCGGGGGCCCGCCTCCGGTGATGGCTACACCTTC.

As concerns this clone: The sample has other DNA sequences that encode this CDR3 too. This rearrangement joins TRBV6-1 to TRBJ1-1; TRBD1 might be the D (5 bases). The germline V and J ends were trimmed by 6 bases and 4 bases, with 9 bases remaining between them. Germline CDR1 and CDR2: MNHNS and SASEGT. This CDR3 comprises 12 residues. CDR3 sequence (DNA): TGTGCCAGCAGGGGGGACCGCACTGAAGCTTTCTTT. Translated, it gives CASRGDRTEAFF.

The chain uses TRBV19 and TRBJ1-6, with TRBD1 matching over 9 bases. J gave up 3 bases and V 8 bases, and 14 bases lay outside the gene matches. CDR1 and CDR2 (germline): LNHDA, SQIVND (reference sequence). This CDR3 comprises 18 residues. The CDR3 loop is CASRPGQGFGNYNSPLHF. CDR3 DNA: TGTGCCAGTCGACCGGGACAGGGATTTGGTAACTATAATTCACCCCTCCACTTT.

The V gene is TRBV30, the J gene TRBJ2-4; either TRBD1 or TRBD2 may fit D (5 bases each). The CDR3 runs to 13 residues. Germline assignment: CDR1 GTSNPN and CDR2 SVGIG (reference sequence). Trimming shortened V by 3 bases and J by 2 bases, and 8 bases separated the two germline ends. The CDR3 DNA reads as TGTGCCTGGAGGCAGGGACCCAAAAACATTCAGTACTTC. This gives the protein CAWRQGPKNIQYF.

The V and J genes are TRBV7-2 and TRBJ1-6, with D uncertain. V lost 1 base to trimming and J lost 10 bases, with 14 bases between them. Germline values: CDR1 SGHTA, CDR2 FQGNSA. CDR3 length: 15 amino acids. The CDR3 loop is CASSLESGERSPLHF. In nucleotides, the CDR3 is TGTGCCAGCAGCTTAGAGTCCGGGGAGCGGTCACCCCTCCACTTT.

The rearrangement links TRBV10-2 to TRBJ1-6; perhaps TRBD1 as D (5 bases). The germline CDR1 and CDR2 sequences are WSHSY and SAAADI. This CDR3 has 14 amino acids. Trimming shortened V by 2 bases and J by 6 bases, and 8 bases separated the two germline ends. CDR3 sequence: CASSERGGNSPLHF. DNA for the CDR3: TGCGCCAGCAGTGAGCGGGGGGGTAATTCACCCCTCCACTTT.

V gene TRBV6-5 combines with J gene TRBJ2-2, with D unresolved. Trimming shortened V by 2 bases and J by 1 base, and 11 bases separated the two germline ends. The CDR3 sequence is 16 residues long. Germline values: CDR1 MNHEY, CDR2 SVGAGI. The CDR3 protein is CASSYNFGRNTGELFF. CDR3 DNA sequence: TGTGCCAGCAGTTACAATTTCGGTCGGAACACCGGGGAGCTGTTTTTT.

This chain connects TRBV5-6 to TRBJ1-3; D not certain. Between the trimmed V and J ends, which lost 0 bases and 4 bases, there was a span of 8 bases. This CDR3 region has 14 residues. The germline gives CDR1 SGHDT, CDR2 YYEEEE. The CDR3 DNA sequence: TGTGCCAGCAGCTTGGTCGGGGTCGGAAACACCATATATTTT. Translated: CASSLVGVGNTIYF.

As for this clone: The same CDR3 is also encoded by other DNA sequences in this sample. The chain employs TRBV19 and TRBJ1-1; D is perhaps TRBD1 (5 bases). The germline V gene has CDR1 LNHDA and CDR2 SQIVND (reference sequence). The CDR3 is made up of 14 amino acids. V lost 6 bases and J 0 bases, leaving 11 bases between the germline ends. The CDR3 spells CASSPGLMNTEAFF. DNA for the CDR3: TGTGCCAGTAGCCCGGGACTGATGAACACTGAAGCTTTCTTT.

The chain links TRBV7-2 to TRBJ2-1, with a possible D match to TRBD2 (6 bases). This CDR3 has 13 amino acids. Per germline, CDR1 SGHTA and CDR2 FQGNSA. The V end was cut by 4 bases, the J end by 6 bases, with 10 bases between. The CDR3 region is CASSWGTSNEQFF. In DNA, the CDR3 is TGTGCCAGCAGCTGGGGGACTTCCAATGAGCAGTTCTTC.

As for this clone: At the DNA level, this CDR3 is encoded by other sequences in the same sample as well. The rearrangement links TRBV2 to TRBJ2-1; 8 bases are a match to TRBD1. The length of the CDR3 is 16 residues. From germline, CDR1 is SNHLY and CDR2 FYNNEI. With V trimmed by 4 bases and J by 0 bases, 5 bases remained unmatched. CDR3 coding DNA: TGTGCCAGCAGTGGGAGGACAGGGAGCTCCTACAATGAGCAGTTCTTC. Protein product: CASSGRTGSSYNEQFF.

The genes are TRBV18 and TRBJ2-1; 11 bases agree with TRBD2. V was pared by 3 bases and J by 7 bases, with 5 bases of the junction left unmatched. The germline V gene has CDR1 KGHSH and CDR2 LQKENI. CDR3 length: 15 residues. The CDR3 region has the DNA TGTGCCAGCTCACCTCTTAGCGGGGGGGCGAATGAGCAGTTCTTC. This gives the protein CASSPLSGGANEQFF.

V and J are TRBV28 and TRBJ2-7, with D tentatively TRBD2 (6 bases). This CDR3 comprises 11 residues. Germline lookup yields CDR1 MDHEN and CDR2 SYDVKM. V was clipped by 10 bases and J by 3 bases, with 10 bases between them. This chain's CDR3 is CATAGNYEQYF. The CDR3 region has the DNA TGTGCCACCGCGGGGAACTACGAGCAGTACTTC.

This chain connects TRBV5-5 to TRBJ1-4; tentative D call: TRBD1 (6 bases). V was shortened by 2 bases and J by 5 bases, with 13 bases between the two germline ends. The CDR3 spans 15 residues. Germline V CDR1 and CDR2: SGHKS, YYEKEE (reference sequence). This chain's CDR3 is CASSLHRVGNEKLFF. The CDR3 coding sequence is TGTGCCAGCAGCTTACACAGGGTAGGGAATGAAAAACTGTTTTTT.

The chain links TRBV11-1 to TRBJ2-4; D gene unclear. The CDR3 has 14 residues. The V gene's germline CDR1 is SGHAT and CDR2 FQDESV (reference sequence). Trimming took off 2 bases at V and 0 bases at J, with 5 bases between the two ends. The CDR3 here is CASSLTVAKNIQYF. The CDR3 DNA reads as TGTGCCAGCAGCTTAACTGTAGCCAAAAACATTCAGTACTTC.